This T cell receptor beta chain appears in the sequencing data of a study of CD8 T cells in ankylosing spondylitis. Overall study results and limits: One TCR beta motif, made up of under ten highly homologous variants, appeared characteristic of ankylosing spondylitis blood. Earlier reports found some motif variants in synovial fluid and blood in reactive arthritis. Disease-associated clones were CD8+ and fairly uncommon in peripheral blood. In ankylosing spondylitis patients, matched synovial fluid reportedly showed significant enrichment of disease-linked clones.

TCRdb itself ran the 5' RACE reads through MiXCR, one entry per CDR3 protein. The sample records 200,000 to 250,000 distinct CDR3 sequences, around 20% being singletons. There are a few counts of this clonotype. Its antigen is not identified. Sample: blood, either unsorted or a sorted T cell fraction (not recorded which). The source is a male donor with ankylosing spondylitis.

The CDR3 here is CATNAEGDYGYTF. In DNA, the CDR3 is TGTGCCACCAATGCAGAGGGGGACTATGGCTACACCTTC. This chain uses TRBV15 with TRBJ1-2, with D perhaps TRBD1 (6 bases). The CDR3 covers 13 residues. Trimming removed 7 bases from V and 3 bases from J, with 12 bases in between. CDR1 and CDR2 (germline): LNHNV, YYDKDF (reference sequence).